This T cell receptor (beta chain) was observed in a study of T cells in Graves' hyperthyroidism and ophthalmopathy. The investigators amplified TCR beta CDR3 regions from RNA transcripts. The TCR CDR3 first-round RT-PCR relied on the HTBI primer set. TCRdb re-called the multiplex PCR reads with MiXCR, one entry per CDR3 protein. The sample lists some 800,000 distinct CDR3 sequences, over 35% occurring once. This CDR3 contains 13 residues. V lost 6 bases, J lost 0 bases, and 8 bases lay in between. This TCR derives from a man aged 18 to 30 with Graves' hyperthyroidism. The rearrangement joins TRBV12-3 or TRBV12-4 to TRBJ1-1; D not certain. Sequenced input: blood. Here the CDR3 DNA reads TGTGCCAGCAGCCAGATAGTGAACACTGAAGCTTTCTTT. Translation: CASSQIVNTEAFF.